This T cell receptor (beta chain) derives from a study of blood T cell repertoires in COVID-19. As for the study in general: From the United States, Italy and Spain came samples of acute and convalescent COVID-19. The analysed material was cDNA or gDNA that came from T cells, B-cell-depleted T cells, or PBMCs.

Germline V gene sequence: CDR1 MNHEY, CDR2 SMNVEV (reference sequence). CDR3 length: 17 amino acids. V lost 2 bases, J lost 7 bases, and 23 bases lay in between. Method: immunoSEQ multiplex PCR; TCRdb's copy keeps in-frame clones and lacks some. Among 95,000 to 110,000 clones, roughly 80% were seen once, and the ten largest hold 4% to 5.5%. The V and J genes are TRBV27 and TRBJ1-2; perhaps TRBD1 as D (6 bases). Material: peripheral blood. The TCR comes from a man in his 60s with acute or convalescent COVID-19. CDR3 in amino acids: CASSLVGAPGHESGYTF. CDR3 in DNA: TGTGCCAGCAGTTTAGTAGGGGCCCCGGGACACGAATCTGGCTACACCTTC.